One and the same sample provided the 2 T cell receptor beta chains below, sequenced in a study of OX40 agonist ivuxolimab in advanced cancers. The library was prepared using the immunoSEQ multiplex PCR assay. Imported from immuneACCESS, the table was reduced by TCRdb to in-frame sequences with V and J called. These copies leave out some clones; in studies compared against another copy, an unresolved V gene accounts for under half, and the cause of the remainder is not known. In this sample the table shows roughly 90,000 clones, more than 75% of which occur a single time. Around 0.34% of the sample is in the top ten clones. The sample here was CD4+ or CD8+ T cells sorted from blood, taken in a trial of the OX40 agonist ivuxolimab. The origin of the receptors is an adult with an advanced solid tumor such as melanoma, head and neck, liver or kidney cancer.

The chain has TRBV9 and TRBJ2-1; D is perhaps TRBD2 (7 bases). The CDR3 consists of 15 residues. Trimming left V 4 bases short and J 10 bases short, with 21 bases between. The germline gives CDR1 SGDLS, CDR2 YYNGEE. CDR3 DNA: TGTGCCAGCAGCCCAAGGGGGGGAGCACCAGGGGAGCAGTTCTTC. Protein sequence: CASSPRGGAPGEQFF. The full variable domain, its missing parts supplied by reference TRBV9 and TRBJ2-1, is DSGVTQTPKHLITATGQRVTLRCSPRSGDLSVYWYQQSLDQGLQFLIQYYNGEERAKGNILERFSAQQFPDLHSELNLSSLELGDSALYFCASSPRGGAPGEQFFGPGTRLTVL.

The chain combines TRBV6-1 with TRBJ1-5; 7 bases map to TRBD1. Germline V CDR1 and CDR2: MNHNS, SASEGT. The CDR3 sequence is 15 residues long. Trimming took 3 bases from V and 1 from J; bases not matched to a gene: 3. Written as DNA, the CDR3 is TGTGCCAGCAGTGAGATGACAGGGAGCAATCAGCCCCAGCATTTT. It is translated as CASSEMTGSNQPQHF.